These 30 T cell receptor beta chains were all obtained from the same sample, sequenced in a study of blood T cells in healthy people across ages. Through a sample-barcoded 5' primer and a J-beta primer mix, a second PCR was run for roughly 7 to 11 cycles. TCRdb reanalysed the 5' RACE reads using MiXCR and keeps one entry per CDR3 protein. The table shows 700,000 or so distinct CDR3 sequences, with roughly 20% occurring only once. Sequencing was carried out using blood. The origin of the receptors is a man aged 70-80 years in good health.

There are many counts of this clonotype. The CDR3 loop is CASSLGGGQPQHF. In nucleotides, the CDR3 is TGTGCCAGCTCTCTGGGAGGAGGGCAGCCCCAGCATTTT. The gene calls are TRBV7-9 and TRBJ1-5; no clear D. This CDR3 contains 13 residues. CDR1 is SEHNR, CDR2 FQNEAQ, per germline (reference sequence). V lost 8 bases and J 7 bases, leaving 15 bases between the germline ends.

This clonotype was detected only a few times. This sequence joins TRBV19 and TRBJ2-1; the match to TRBD1 covers 11 bases. Germline trimming cut 6 bases from V and 3 bases from J; bases unmatched to any gene: 4. The V gene's germline CDR1 is LNHDA and CDR2 SQIVND (reference sequence). CDR3 length equals 15 residues. DNA of the CDR3: TGTGCCAGTAGAATCGGGACAGGGGGCTACAATGAGCAGTTCTTC. Translation: CASRIGTGGYNEQFF.

The V call is TRBV4-1, the J call TRBJ2-7; 10 bases are a match to TRBD1. The CDR3 spans 15 residues. The germline CDR1 and CDR2 sequences are MGHRA and YSYEKL. V was pared by 1 base and J by 4 bases, with 4 bases of the junction left unmatched. The CDR3 DNA reads TGCGCCAGCAGCCAAGGGACAGGGGGGATGTACGAGCAGTACTTC. Protein: CASSQGTGGMYEQYF.

This clonotype occurred many times. The chain links TRBV7-2 to TRBJ1-4; D remains ambiguous. V was pared by 0 bases and J by 5 bases, with 10 bases between. The CDR3 contains 15 residues. Germline CDR1 SGHTA, CDR2 FQGNSA. The DNA for the CDR3 is TGTGCCAGCAGCTTAGCGGGCAGCCGCAATGAAAAACTGTTTTTT. It yields the protein CASSLAGSRNEKLFF.

The rearrangement links TRBV7-2 to TRBJ2-3, with 12 bases lining up with TRBD2. The junction had 2 bases not matched to a gene; V was cut back by 1 base and J by 0 bases. The CDR3 sequence is 17 residues long. CDR1 and CDR2 from the germline V gene are SGHTA and FQGNSA. CDR3 amino acids: CASSLGLAGASTDTQYF. The DNA for the CDR3 is TGTGCCAGCAGCTTAGGACTAGCGGGGGCTAGCACAGATACGCAGTATTTT.

This clonotype was counted only a few times. CDR3 loop: CASSLITGAPNEKLFF. The CDR3 nucleotides read TGTGCCAGCAGCTTGATTACGGGGGCGCCTAATGAAAAACTGTTTTTT. The V call is TRBV25-1, the J call TRBJ1-4; TRBD1 might be the D (6 bases). This CDR3 contains 16 residues. Germline V gene lookup returns CDR1 MGHDK and CDR2 SYGVNS. The V gene lost 6 bases and the J gene lost 3 bases, with 17 bases spanning the gap.

The chain joins TRBV28 to TRBJ2-1; 8 bases are shared with TRBD1. Trimming at V came to 4 bases and at J to 4 bases, leaving 9 bases not matched to a gene. CDR3 length: 16 residues. Germline V gene sequence: CDR1 MDHEN, CDR2 SYDVKM. Written as DNA, the CDR3 is TGTGCCAGCAGTTACAGGGGGTCCATCTCTTACAATGAGCAGTTCTTC. Amino acid sequence: CASSYRGSISYNEQFF.

V and J are TRBV9 and TRBJ1-2; possible D gene TRBD1, 5 bases. The CDR3 is made up of 12 amino acids. V lost 5 bases and J lost 6, with 11 bases in between. Germline V CDR1 and CDR2: SGDLS, YYNGEE. As DNA, the CDR3 is TGTGCCAGCAGGCCCTCGGGGGATGGCTACACCTTC. Translated, it gives CASRPSGDGYTF.

In its sample, this clonotype was seen many times. This chain joins TRBV20-1 and TRBJ2-4; TRBD2 matches at 9 bases. Trimming at V came to 3 bases and at J to 7 bases, leaving 10 bases not matched to a gene. The germline V gene has CDR1 DFQATT and CDR2 SNEGSKA (reference sequence). The CDR3 extends over 15 amino acids. This chain's CDR3 is CSARGLADTRNIQYF. The CDR3, as DNA: TGCAGTGCTAGGGGACTAGCCGACACTAGGAACATTCAGTACTTC.

This clonotype was observed a handful of times. This chain uses TRBV28 with TRBJ2-6; 11 bases are a match to TRBD2. Looked up from germline, CDR1 is MDHEN and CDR2 is SYDVKM. The CDR3 contains 15 residues. Trimming took 7 bases from V and 3 from J; bases not matched to a gene: 2. As DNA, the CDR3 is TGTGCCAGCAAACTAGCGGGGGTTGGGGCCAACGTCCTGACTTTC. Translation: CASKLAGVGANVLTF.

The chain combines TRBV19 with TRBJ2-5; TRBD1 matches 11 bases. Germline V gives CDR1 LNHDA, CDR2 SQIVND (reference sequence). J gave up 2 bases and V 6 bases, and 5 bases lay outside the gene matches. The CDR3 has 15 amino acids. CDR3 nucleotide sequence: TGTGCCAGTAGCGACCGGGACAGGGGGCAAGAGACCCAGTACTTC. Its translation is CASSDRDRGQETQYF.

The gene calls are TRBV24-1 and TRBJ1-2; no reliable D call. The CDR3 length is 13 residues. The V gene's germline CDR1 is KGHDR and CDR2 SFDVKD. Trimming removed 3 bases from V and 4 bases from J, with 8 bases in between. CDR3 sequence: CATSDGLTYGYTF. In nucleotides, the CDR3 is TGTGCCACCAGTGATGGCCTCACCTATGGCTACACCTTC.

In its sample, this clonotype was seen a few times. The rearrangement joins TRBV5-6 to TRBJ2-5, with a possible D match to TRBD2 (6 bases). Germline CDR1 and CDR2: SGHDT and YYEEEE. With 7 bases removed from V and 6 bases from J, the gap between germline ends came to 19 bases. The length of the CDR3 is 14 residues. CDR3 DNA: TGTGCCAGCCCCTCGGGACTGGGCGCCCAGACCCAGTACTTC. Translating gives CASPSGLGAQTQYF.

The rearrangement links TRBV29-1 to TRBJ2-7; maybe TRBD1 (6 bases). The DNA end is a closer match to TRBJ2-5, so the J assignment may be wrong. Germline V CDR1 and CDR2: SQVTM, ANQGSEA. This CDR3 comprises 13 residues. CDR3 protein: CSVEESGAKTQYF. The CDR3 DNA reads as TGCAGCGTTGAAGAGTCAGGGGCGAAGACCCAGTACTTC.

This clonotype was detected ten times or more. This chain uses TRBV6-6 with TRBJ1-2; a weak D match, TRBD1 (6 bases). The germline V and J ends were trimmed by 6 bases and 4 bases, with 12 bases remaining between them. Germline lookup yields CDR1 MNHNY and CDR2 SVGAGI (reference sequence). The CDR3 consists of 13 residues. DNA of the CDR3: TGTGCCAGCAGAGGGGGGCTCCTCTATGGCTACACCTTC. Protein product: CASRGGLLYGYTF.

V is TRBV6-4 and J is TRBJ2-5; D may be TRBD1 (6 bases). Trimming shortened V by 3 bases and J by 5 bases, and 16 bases separated the two germline ends. The CDR3 spans 15 residues. The germline CDR1 and CDR2 sequences are MRHNA and SNTAGT. CDR3 sequence (DNA): TGTGCCAGCAGTGAGGCCGGGACAAAGGGGGAGACCCAGTACTTC. Its translation is CASSEAGTKGETQYF.

V is TRBV4-3 and J is TRBJ2-5, with D perhaps matching TRBD1 (6 bases). The J call is doubtful: the DNA matches TRBJ2-7 better. The germline gives CDR1 LGHNA, CDR2 YSLEER. There are 14 residues in the CDR3. This CDR3 is CASSQARGTYEQYF. The DNA for the CDR3 is TGCGCCAGCAGCCAAGCTAGGGGGACCTACGAGCAGTACTTC.

V usage is TRBV3-1 and J usage is TRBJ1-1; D uncertain. The CDR3 length is 13 residues. V gave up 7 bases and J gave up 7 bases, with 16 bases separating them. Per germline, CDR1 LGHDT and CDR2 YNNKEL (reference sequence). DNA of the CDR3: TGTGCCAGCACCTCGGTCCTACCGGGTGAAGCTTTCTTT. It specifies CASTSVLPGEAFF. The complete variable domain, with remaining parts taken from reference TRBV3-1 and TRBJ1-1, reads DTAVSQTPKYLVTQMGNDKSIKCEQNLGHDTMYWYKQDSKKFLKIMFSYNNKELIINETVPNRFSPKSPDKAHLNLHINSLELGDSAVYFCASTSVLPGEAFFGQGTRLTVV.

The chain uses TRBV24-1 and TRBJ1-2; D not resolved. CDR3 size: 12 residues. Germline CDR1 and CDR2: KGHDR and SFDVKD. Trimming took off 4 bases at V and 5 bases at J, with 7 bases between the two ends. CDR3 residues: CATSDREYGYTF. The CDR3, as DNA: TGTGCCACCAGTGACCGCGAGTATGGCTACACCTTC.

This clonotype showed up just a few times. The chain has TRBV2 and TRBJ2-1, with 8 positions matching TRBD2. Trimming cost V 4 bases and J 5 bases; bases outside gene matches: 13. Germline V gives CDR1 SNHLY, CDR2 FYNNEI. The CDR3 is made up of 17 amino acids. The chain's CDR3 is CASSVQTPGTRNNEQFF. CDR3 DNA sequence: TGTGCCAGCAGTGTTCAGACCCCCGGGACTAGGAACAATGAGCAGTTCTTC. Using reference TRBV2 and TRBJ2-1 for the parts outside the CDR3, the full variable domain is EPEVTQTPSHQVTQMGQEVILRCVPISNHLYFYWYRQILGQKVEFLVSFYNNEISEKSEIFDDQFSVERPDGSNFTLKIRSTKLEDSAMYFCASSVQTPGTRNNEQFFGPGTRLTVL.

This chain joins TRBV19 and TRBJ1-1; TRBD1 matches 9 bases. CDR1 and CDR2 (germline): LNHDA, SQIVND (reference sequence). The CDR3 has 14 residues. Germline trimming cut 6 bases from V and 6 bases from J; bases unmatched to any gene: 8. Here the CDR3 reads CASSRDRELSEAFF. The CDR3 region has the DNA TGTGCCAGTAGCCGGGACAGGGAGTTGTCTGAAGCTTTCTTT. Looking up the rest from reference TRBV19 and TRBJ1-1 gives the full variable domain: DGGITQSPKYLFRKEGQNVTLSCEQNLNHDAMYWYRQDPGQGLRLIYYSQIVNDFQKGDIAEGYSVSREKKESFPLTVTSAQKNPTAFYLCASSRDRELSEAFFGQGTRLTVV.

This clonotype has a handful of counts. The chain combines TRBV5-6 with TRBJ2-5; D uncertain. Trimming stripped 3 bases from V and 5 bases from J, with 8 bases between. Germline V lookup: CDR1 SGHDT, CDR2 YYEEEE. The CDR3 sequence is 12 residues long. CDR3 loop: CASSSQPETQYF. The CDR3 coding sequence is TGTGCCAGCAGCTCCCAGCCTGAGACCCAGTACTTC.

V usage is TRBV20-1 and J usage is TRBJ2-3, with 7 bases that match TRBD2. CDR1 is DFQATT, CDR2 SNEGSKA, per germline (reference sequence). There are 14 residues in the CDR3. Unmatched junction bases numbered 10, after V lost 6 bases and J lost 4 bases. The CDR3 nucleotides are TGCAGTGCGCGAGCGGGAAGGAGGTCAGATACGCAGTATTTT. Its protein product is CSARAGRRSDTQYF.

This clonotype was seen repeatedly, ten times or more. The chain carries TRBV7-6 and TRBJ2-5; possibly TRBD1 for D (6 bases). With the DNA end fitting TRBJ2-7 better, the J assignment may be wrong. Germline values: CDR1 SGHVS, CDR2 FNYEAQ. This CDR3 is 14 amino acids long. In nucleotides, the CDR3 is TGTGCCAGCAGCTTAGGCGGCAGGGGCGACGAGCAGTACTTC. This translates into CASSLGGRGDEQYF.

This clonotype was seen a handful of times. This chain uses TRBV28 with TRBJ1-2, with 7 bases fitting TRBD1. The V gene end was trimmed by 0 bases and the J gene end by 8 bases; junction bases not matched to a gene: 15. Germline CDR1 MDHEN, CDR2 SYDVKM. The CDR3 is made up of 17 amino acids. In DNA form, the CDR3 reads TGTGCCAGCAGTTTATGGCAAACAGGGGAATTAGCAAGGGGCTACACCTTC. This translates into CASSLWQTGELARGYTF.

This chain connects TRBV3-1 to TRBJ1-2; TRBD1 matches 9 bases. In germline, CDR1 is LGHDT, CDR2 YNNKEL (reference sequence). V shed 0 bases and J 7 bases; nucleotides not matched to a gene: 6. The CDR3 runs to 15 residues. This chain's CDR3 is CASSQEWTGAGGYTF. The CDR3 nucleotides read TGTGCCAGCAGCCAAGAGTGGACAGGGGCTGGTGGCTACACCTTC.

CDR3 sequence reads: CASSKFGGQNTEAFF. Written as DNA, the CDR3 is TGTGCCAGCTCCAAGTTCGGGGGACAGAACACTGAAGCTTTCTTT. The rearrangement uses TRBV6-6 and TRBJ1-1; possibly TRBD1 for D (6 bases). Germline CDR1 and CDR2: MNHNY and SVGAGI (reference sequence). Trimming took 8 bases from V and 1 from J, leaving 17 bases between them. This CDR3 spans 15 amino acids.

This chain uses TRBV5-1 with TRBJ1-1; 12 bases map to TRBD1. Trimming cost V 3 bases and J 0 bases; bases outside gene matches: 9. The CDR3 consists of 18 residues. Germline V gene sequence: CDR1 SGHRS, CDR2 YFSETQ. As DNA, the CDR3 is TGCGCCAGCAGCTCCTTGGGACAGGGGGCCTCGGTGAACACTGAAGCTTTCTTT. Translation: CASSSLGQGASVNTEAFF.

The table lists this clonotype with a few counts. J is TRBJ2-5 and V is TRBV28; 7 bases agree with TRBD1. The CDR3 is made up of 13 amino acids. V trimming: 5 bases; J trimming: 11 bases; junction bases outside the gene matches: 11. Germline values: CDR1 MDHEN, CDR2 SYDVKM. The CDR3 nucleotides read TGTGCCAGCAGTCTCCCAGGGGGATGGGAGCAGTACTTC. Translated, it gives CASSLPGGWEQYF.

The gene calls are TRBV7-9 and TRBJ1-3; a weak D match, TRBD1 (5 bases). Germline V lookup: CDR1 SEHNR, CDR2 FQNEAQ (reference sequence). This CDR3 contains 15 residues. V lost 5 bases and J 7 bases, leaving 18 bases between the germline ends. DNA for the CDR3: TGTGCCAGCAGCCCGAGAGTGGAGGCAGGGAACACCATATATTTT. Amino acids: CASSPRVEAGNTIYF.